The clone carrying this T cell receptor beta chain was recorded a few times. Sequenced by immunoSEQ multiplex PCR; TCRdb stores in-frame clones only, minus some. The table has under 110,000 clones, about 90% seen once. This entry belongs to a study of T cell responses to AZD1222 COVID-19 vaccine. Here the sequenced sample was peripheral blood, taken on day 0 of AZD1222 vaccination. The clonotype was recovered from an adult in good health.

CDR3 nucleotides: TGCGCCAGCAGCCCCCTTCCGGGGAATAATGAAAAACTGTTTTTT. Translation: CASSPLPGNNEKLFF. The V gene is TRBV5-1, the J gene TRBJ1-4; D is ambiguous. There are 15 residues in the CDR3. CDR1 and CDR2 (germline): SGHRS, YFSETQ. V dropped 4 bases and J dropped 4 bases, with 14 bases sitting between them.